The sequence of this TCR beta chain was determined in a study of naive and memory T cell subsets. The CDR3 is 13 amino acids. CDR1 is SQVTM and CDR2 is ANQGSEA in the germline V gene. V gave up 4 bases and J gave up 5 bases; unmatched junction bases: 4. A UMI-containing oligonucleotide was joined by 3' ligation to the TCR cDNA template. Whole-blood samples were around 2.5 ml of peripheral blood from healthy adult volunteers. This clonotype was found many times. Ligated cDNA underwent four rounds of PCR with nested alpha and beta constant region primers and SP2. One entry per CDR3 protein, called by TCRdb with MiXCR from the 5' RACE reads. The sample holds roughly 48,000 distinct CDR3 sequences, approximately 4.5% seen once.

The chain uses TRBV29-1 and TRBJ2-5; TRBD2 matches 10 bases. The receptor comes from a female donor in good health. The DNA of the CDR3 is TGCAGCGTTGGGGGACTAGCGCGGGAGACCCAGTACTTC. Its translation: CSVGGLARETQYF.